One sample yielded the 22 T cell receptor beta chains listed below, sequenced in a study of T cells in Graves' hyperthyroidism and ophthalmopathy. Amplification targeted TCR beta CDR3 regions from RNA transcripts. Researchers ran a first-round RT-PCR on the TCR CDR3 using the HTBI primer set. TCRdb used MiXCR to reprocess the multiplex PCR reads, holding one entry per CDR3 protein. The sample includes about 530,000 distinct CDR3 sequences, roughly 18% seen only once; the top ten take under 20%. Material for sequencing was blood. Every receptor here comes from a woman younger than 35 with Graves' ophthalmopathy.

V usage is TRBV2 and J usage is TRBJ1-6; no clear D. This CDR3 is 12 amino acids long. Trimming took off 6 bases at V and 5 bases at J, with 5 bases between the two ends. Germline values: CDR1 SNHLY, CDR2 FYNNEI. CDR3 protein: CASRIHNSPLHF. The CDR3 DNA reads TGTGCCAGCAGGATCCATAATTCACCCCTCCACTTT. The full variable domain, rest sourced from reference TRBV2 and TRBJ1-6, is EPEVTQTPSHQVTQMGQEVILRCVPISNHLYFYWYRQILGQKVEFLVSFYNNEISEKSEIFDDQFSVERPDGSNFTLKIRSTKLEDSAMYFCASRIHNSPLHFGNGTRLTVT.

This clonotype occurred many times. The chain links TRBV2 to TRBJ1-6; D unresolved. V lost 5 bases, J lost 0 bases, and 11 bases lay in between. The V gene's germline CDR1 is SNHLY and CDR2 FYNNEI. The CDR3 length is 16 residues. The CDR3 loop reads CASSKDASSYNSPLHF. In DNA form, the CDR3 reads TGTGCCAGCAGTAAGGACGCGAGCTCCTATAATTCACCCCTCCACTTT.

The table lists this clonotype with many counts. The chain is built from TRBV5-4 and TRBJ1-2, with D possibly TRBD1 on 5 matching bases. V was cut by 1 base and J by 5 bases, with 6 bases left in between. Germline assignment: CDR1 SGHNT and CDR2 YYREEE (reference sequence). The CDR3 has 12 residues. CDR3 in DNA: TGTGCCAGCAGCTTGAGGGGATATGGCTACACCTTC. Its translation is CASSLRGYGYTF.

The sample holds many counts of this clonotype. The rearrangement joins TRBV18 to TRBJ1-2; D uncertain. CDR3 length: 13 amino acids. Deletions cut 3 bases from V and 8 bases from J, with 13 bases between. Germline loops: CDR1 KGHSH, CDR2 LQKENI. DNA for the CDR3: TGTGCCAGCTCACCTCCGGGGTTCTTCGGCTACACCTTC. Translation: CASSPPGFFGYTF.

This clonotype appeared once. The chain employs TRBV12-3 or TRBV12-4 and TRBJ1-3; D is undetermined. This CDR3 contains 14 residues. V lost 6 bases and J 2 bases, leaving 11 bases between the germline ends. CDR3: CASRARFAGNTIYF. The CDR3 DNA reads TGTGCCAGCAGGGCGAGGTTTGCTGGAAACACCATATATTTT.

This clonotype was counted only a few times. This sequence joins TRBV5-1 and TRBJ2-4; D perhaps matches TRBD2 (5 bases). V was cut by 0 bases and J by 4 bases, with 8 bases left in between. CDR1 and CDR2 from the germline V gene are SGHRS and YFSETQ. The CDR3 sequence is 14 residues long. CDR3 loop: CASSLEGGKNIQYF. The CDR3 DNA sequence: TGCGCCAGCAGCTTGGAAGGCGGGAAAAACATTCAGTACTTC.

The chain employs TRBV29-1 and TRBJ2-4; D is unresolved. V dropped 4 bases and J dropped 5 bases, with 9 bases sitting between them. Germline CDR1 is SQVTM and CDR2 is ANQGSEA. The CDR3 sequence is 12 residues long. CDR3 sequence (DNA): TGCAGCGTTGGTGAGGCCGAAAACATTCAGTACTTC. It is translated as CSVGEAENIQYF.

This clonotype occurred a few times. The chain joins TRBV5-8 to TRBJ2-5; TRBD2 matches 11 bases. Germline assignment: CDR1 SGHTS and CDR2 YDEGEE. V lost 0 bases, J lost 1 base, and 5 bases stayed unmatched. The CDR3 is 17 residues long. CDR3 protein: CASSLGGTSGLQETQYF. For the CDR3, the DNA is TGTGCCAGCAGCTTGGGCGGGACTAGCGGTCTCCAAGAGACCCAGTACTTC.

This clonotype was seen only a few times. The chain employs TRBV2 and TRBJ2-7, with D perhaps matching TRBD1 (8 bases). CDR3 length equals 15 residues. Deletions cut 3 bases from V and 2 bases from J, with 14 bases between. Looked up from germline, CDR1 is SNHLY and CDR2 is FYNNEI. CDR3 in DNA: TGTGCCAGCAGTGATACAACAGGGGGGGCCTACGAGCAGTACTTC. This translates into CASSDTTGGAYEQYF.

This clonotype was picked up many times. The CDR3 reads CASSFRSASNTEAFF. The CDR3 nucleotides are TGTGCCAGCAGCTTCCGCTCAGCGTCGAACACTGAAGCTTTCTTT. The V call is TRBV7-2, the J call TRBJ1-1; D call uncertain. The CDR3 runs 15 residues. The V and J ends lost 3 bases and 1 base respectively, with 12 bases between them. Germline V lookup: CDR1 SGHTA, CDR2 FQGNSA.

The chain couples TRBV27 to TRBJ2-3; 9 bases are shared with TRBD2. The CDR3 consists of 16 residues. Germline-derived CDR1 and CDR2 are MNHEY and SMNVEV (reference sequence). With V trimmed by 5 bases and J by 3 bases, 9 bases remained unmatched. This chain's CDR3 is CASSPLGGGATDTQYF. The CDR3 region has the DNA TGTGCCAGCAGTCCCCTTGGCGGGGGGGCAACAGATACGCAGTATTTT.

In its sample, this clonotype was seen many times. V gene TRBV7-2 combines with J gene TRBJ1-2, with TRBD1 identical over 10 bases. The CDR3 runs 14 residues. Germline V gene data show CDR1 as SGHTA and CDR2 as FQGNSA. J was trimmed by 8 bases and V by 5 bases; bases with no gene match: 8. CDR3 DNA sequence: TGTGCCAGCAGCCCCCACGGGACAGGGGTCGGCTACACCTTC. It translates to CASSPHGTGVGYTF.

This clonotype was detected ten times or more. The chain recombines TRBV28 with TRBJ1-3; D gene unclear. This CDR3 region has 15 residues. From germline, CDR1 is MDHEN and CDR2 SYDVKM. The V end lost 5 bases, the J end lost 3 bases, and 14 bases lay between the germline ends. CDR3 bases: TGTGCCAGCAGTCCCCGATTCGGCAGTGGAAACACCATATATTTT. Amino acids: CASSPRFGSGNTIYF.

The CDR3 loop is CASSYKTGGSGNTIYF. The CDR3 DNA sequence: TGTGCCAGCAGCTATAAGACAGGAGGCTCTGGAAACACCATATATTTT. The chain joins TRBV2 to TRBJ1-3; TRBD1 might be the D (6 bases). Per germline, CDR1 SNHLY and CDR2 FYNNEI. The CDR3 consists of 16 residues. The ends were cut back, 6 bases at V and 0 bases at J, with 15 bases in the middle.

A note on this clonotype: A much larger clone lies a single base off, so this may be a read error. The V and J genes are TRBV6-1 and TRBJ1-4; no clear D. The V end lost 8 bases, the J end lost 5 bases, and 18 bases lay between the germline ends. This CDR3 contains 15 residues. Germline assignment: CDR1 MNHNS and CDR2 SASEGT. CDR3 residues: CASGPAPPRNEKLFF. The CDR3 DNA follows: TGTGCCAGCGGCCCCGCCCCCCCAAGGAATGAAAAACTGTTTTTT.

This clonotype was seen only a few times. The rearrangement links TRBV6-1 to TRBJ1-5, with D maybe TRBD1 (5 bases). This CDR3 has 13 residues. The germline gives CDR1 MNHNS, CDR2 SASEGT. The V end was cut by 4 bases, the J end by 7 bases, with 11 bases between. The DNA of the CDR3 is TGTGCCAGCAGTGGGGTCAGGGACCAGCCCCAGCATTTT. It specifies CASSGVRDQPQHF.

This clonotype was found once. The J gene is TRBJ1-2, the V gene TRBV12-3 or TRBV12-4; D unclear. V dropped 2 bases and J dropped 8 bases, with 12 bases sitting between them. The CDR3 spans 13 residues. This CDR3 reads CASSLRQLMGYTF. CDR3 nucleotides: TGTGCCAGCAGTTTACGTCAGCTTATGGGCTACACCTTC.

The CDR3 sequence is CASSRRGRDNEKLFF. The CDR3 nucleotides are TGTGCCAGCAGCCGCAGGGGGCGAGATAATGAAAAACTGTTTTTT. The rearrangement uses TRBV6-1 and TRBJ1-4; 8 bases line up with TRBD1. The trim removed 6 bases at V and 4 bases at J, leaving 7 bases unmatched. Germline lookup yields CDR1 MNHNS and CDR2 SASEGT. This CDR3 has 15 residues.

At least ten counts were recorded for this clonotype. V gene TRBV6-1 combines with J gene TRBJ2-3; 7 bases match TRBD2. Per germline, CDR1 MNHNS and CDR2 SASEGT. The V gene end was trimmed by 5 bases and the J gene end by 4 bases; junction bases not matched to a gene: 12. This CDR3 region has 16 residues. The chain's CDR3 is CASSYRTSGAPDTQYF. DNA of the CDR3: TGTGCCAGCAGTTATAGGACCAGCGGGGCCCCAGATACGCAGTATTTT.

Ten or more counts support this clonotype. The chain links TRBV28 to TRBJ2-3, with TRBD2 matching over 9 bases. The CDR3 has 15 residues. Germline-derived CDR1 and CDR2 are MDHEN and SYDVKM. Germline trimming cut 2 bases from V and 2 bases from J; bases unmatched to any gene: 2. This chain's CDR3 is CASSLAGGATDTQYF. CDR3 nucleotide sequence: TGTGCCAGCAGTTTAGCGGGGGGGGCCACAGATACGCAGTATTTT.

The chain employs TRBV18 and TRBJ2-7; 7 bases fit TRBD2. CDR1 is KGHSH, CDR2 LQKENI, per germline. The CDR3 consists of 15 residues. V lost 4 bases and J lost 3; bases outside the gene matches: 9. CDR3 amino acids: CASSQTGTTLYEQYF. CDR3 sequence (DNA): TGTGCCAGCTCACAAACCGGGACTACGCTCTACGAGCAGTACTTC. Full variable domain (remainder filled in from reference TRBV18 and TRBJ2-7): NAGVMQNPRHLVRRRGQEARLRCSPMKGHSHVYWYRQLPEEGLKFMVYLQKENIIDESGMPKERFSAEFPKEGPSILRIQQVVRGDSAAYFCASSQTGTTLYEQYFGPGTRLTVT.

This clonotype was counted a few times. The chain carries TRBV13 and TRBJ1-6; D may be TRBD1 (6 bases). Germline CDR1 reads PRHDT; CDR2 reads FYEKMQ (reference sequence). Deletions cut 6 bases from V and 10 bases from J, with 13 bases between. This CDR3 contains 13 residues. The CDR3: CASRRQDESPLHF. Written as DNA, the CDR3 is TGTGCCAGCAGAAGACAGGATGAGTCACCCCTCCACTTT.